This is a list of T cell receptor beta chains from one sample in a study of persistence of HIV-infected CD4 T cells. Using immunoSEQ multiplex PCR, the repertoire was profiled, and TCRdb retains in-frame clones only, with some absent. The top ten clones hold over 0.45% of a sample with approximately 45,000 clones, approximately 90% of them seen once. What these receptors recognize is not known. The material sequenced was CD4+ T cells sorted from PBMCs after roughly 18-hour stimulation, taken from a patient who received antiretroviral therapy. The source of these receptors is an adult woman with HIV who was CMV-seropositive. The CDR3 runs from the conserved cysteine through the conserved F or W. The D gene is left open where the match is weak. Not every row has a clone size; where given, it reads once, few, many or a size class.

D gene,CDR3 length,V gene,J gene,clone size,CDR3 DNA,CDR3 protein
TRBD2,16,TRBV5-6,TRBJ2-3,once,TGTGCCAGCACCCCGTGGGGCGGGGGGGCTGCGGATACGCAGTATTTT,CASTPWGGGAADTQYF
TRBD1,18,TRBV3-1/TRBV3-2,TRBJ1-2,-,TGTGCCAGCAGCCAAGATCTTCGTAGGGGACAGAGCAACTATGGCTACACCTTC,CASSQDLRRGQSNYGYTF
-,15,TRBV7-6,TRBJ2-5,-,TGTGCCAGCAGCCCCTTAGGGGGACACCAAGAGACCCAGTACTTC,CASSPLGGHQETQYF
-,12,TRBV29-1,TRBJ2-1,-,TGCAGCGTTGGAGCGATGGGTAGTGAGCAGTTCTTC,CSVGAMGSEQFF
-,16,TRBV27,TRBJ1-2,-,TGTGCCAGCAGCCCGGATCGGGGTAGGGGTAACTATGGCTACACCTTC,CASSPDRGRGNYGYTF
-,13,TRBV12-3/TRBV12-4,TRBJ2-7,-,TGTGCCAGCAGTTTGCCCCCCGTCTACGAGCAGTACTTC,CASSLPPVYEQYF
TRBD1,14,TRBV5-1,TRBJ1-1,-,TGCGCCAGCAGCTTAGGGACAGAGGGGACTGAAGCTTTCTTT,CASSLGTEGTEAFF
-,16,TRBV19,TRBJ1-1,-,TGTGCCAGTAGTATAGATTCAACCGGGATGAACACTGAAGCTTTCTTT,CASSIDSTGMNTEAFF
-,13,TRBV15,TRBJ2-1,-,TGTGCCACCAGCGGACTTTCTCGTAATGAGCAGTTCTTC,CATSGLSRNEQFF
TRBD1,15,TRBV30,TRBJ1-4,-,TGTGCCTGCCGGGACAGGGGGCCGGCTAATGAAAAACTGTTTTTT,CACRDRGPANEKLFF
-,14,TRBV30,TRBJ2-3,-,TGTGCCTGGGGGGTGGCCGTCGGAGCAGATACGCAGTATTTT,CAWGVAVGADTQYF
TRBD2,15,TRBV19,TRBJ2-1,few,TGTGCCAGTAGTATCAGCGGGGGGGCCGAGAATGAGCAGTTCTTC,CASSISGGAENEQFF
-,12,TRBV12-3/TRBV12-4,TRBJ1-1,-,TGTGCCAGCGGGCAGACGAACACTGAAGCTTTCTTT,CASGQTNTEAFF
-,15,TRBV7-8,TRBJ1-4,-,TGTGCCAGCAGCCCGACGACGGCAACTAATGAAAAACTGTTTTTT,CASSPTTATNEKLFF
-,14,TRBV6-5,TRBJ2-5,-,TGTGCCAGCAGTTACGCACAGGGTCTGGTGACCCAGTACTTC,CASSYAQGLVTQYF
TRBD2,16,TRBV5-4,TRBJ2-7,-,TGTGCCAGCAGCTTTCCGAATCTAGCGGGGGCCGGCGAGCAGTACTTC,CASSFPNLAGAGEQYF
TRBD1,16,TRBV5-6,TRBJ1-2,-,TGTGCCAGCAGCCCACTCCCGGGACAGGGGAGGGATGGCTACACCTTC,CASSPLPGQGRDGYTF
TRBD1,17,TRBV4-2,TRBJ2-7,few,TGTGCCAGCAGCCAAGACGTCAGGGGACAGGGTTTAAGGGAGCAGTACTTC,CASSQDVRGQGLREQYF
-,14,TRBV5-1,TRBJ2-7,-,TGCGCCAGCAGAATAAGCGGCGGCCCCTACGAGCAGTACTTC,CASRISGGPYEQYF
-,18,TRBV5-4,TRBJ2-6,-,TGTGCCAGCAGCGCCACAGGTATAGGTTTCTCTGGGGCCAACGTCCTGACTTTC,CASSATGIGFSGANVLTF
TRBD1,16,TRBV4-1,TRBJ1-4,-,TGCGCCAGCAGCCAATTTACCGGGACAGGGGGAGAAAAACTGTTTTTT,CASSQFTGTGGEKLFF
-,14,TRBV4-2,TRBJ2-1,-,TGTGCCAGCAGCCCCTCCCTAGCCAGGGTGATGAAGTTCTTC,CASSPSLARVMKFF
-,15,TRBV10-1,TRBJ1-1,-,TGCGCCAGCAGTGAGGTTGAGGGGCTGGGCACTGAAGCTTTCTTT,CASSEVEGLGTEAFF
TRBD1,17,TRBV10-1,TRBJ1-5,-,TGCGCCTCCTCCGAGAGGGGGGACAGGGAGTTGAGCCAGCCCCAGCATTTT,CASSERGDRELSQPQHF
-,15,TRBV9,TRBJ1-2,-,TGTGCCAGCAGCGTAGAAACATGGGGGGCTCGCGGCTACACCTTC,CASSVETWGARGYTF
TRBD1,16,TRBV5-1,TRBJ1-1,-,TGCGCCAGCAGCAATGCACAGGGGGCTCAGGACACTGAAGCTTTCTTT,CASSNAQGAQDTEAFF
-,17,TRBV24-1,TRBJ1-1,-,TGTGCCACCAGTGATTTGTACAGGACGAGCATGAACACTGAAGCTTTCTTT,CATSDLYRTSMNTEAFF
TRBD1,14,TRBV2,TRBJ1-4,once,TGTGCCAGCAGGGAGAGACAGGGACGGGAAAAACTGTTTTTT,CASRERQGREKLFF
-,15,TRBV24-1,TRBJ2-2,-,TGTGCCACCAGTGATCTCACTTTCAGCACCGGGGAGCTGTTTTTT,CATSDLTFSTGELFF
TRBD1,16,TRBV7-2,TRBJ1-2,-,TGTGCCAGCAGCTTAGCGGTGCCACAGGGGAACTATGGCTACACCTTC,CASSLAVPQGNYGYTF
-,13,TRBV18,TRBJ1-1,-,TGTGCCAGCTCACCCACAGTGAACACTGAAGCTTTCTTT,CASSPTVNTEAFF
-,14,TRBV15,TRBJ1-2,-,TGTGCCACCAGCCGTCGGGCGCGGAACTATGGCTACACCTTC,CATSRRARNYGYTF
-,15,TRBV30,TRBJ1-1,-,TGTGCCTGGAACCGATGGACACCTAGTAACACTGAAGCTTTCTTT,CAWNRWTPSNTEAFF
-,15,TRBV28,TRBJ1-1,-,TGTGCCAGCAGACCGCTAGGGGCCGGGAACACTGAAGCTTTCTTT,CASRPLGAGNTEAFF
TRBD1,12,TRBV29-1,TRBJ2-3,-,TGCAGCGTTGCTATAGACAGGGACACGCAGTATTTT,CSVAIDRDTQYF